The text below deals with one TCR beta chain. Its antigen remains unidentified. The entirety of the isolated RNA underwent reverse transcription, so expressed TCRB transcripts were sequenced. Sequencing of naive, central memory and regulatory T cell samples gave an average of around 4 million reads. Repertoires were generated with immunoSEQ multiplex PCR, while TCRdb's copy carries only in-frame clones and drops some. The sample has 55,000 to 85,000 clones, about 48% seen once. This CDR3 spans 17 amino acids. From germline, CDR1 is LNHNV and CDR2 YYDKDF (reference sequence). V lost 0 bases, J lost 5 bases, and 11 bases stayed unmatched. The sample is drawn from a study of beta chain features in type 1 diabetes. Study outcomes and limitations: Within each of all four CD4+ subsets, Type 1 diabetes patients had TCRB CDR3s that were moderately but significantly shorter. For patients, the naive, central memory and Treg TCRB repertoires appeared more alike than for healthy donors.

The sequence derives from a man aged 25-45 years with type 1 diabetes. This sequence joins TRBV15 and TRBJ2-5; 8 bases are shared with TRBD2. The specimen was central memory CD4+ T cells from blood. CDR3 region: CATSREGSGGRRETQYF. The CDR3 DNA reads TGTGCCACCAGCAGAGAGGGGAGCGGGGGTAGGAGGGAGACCCAGTACTTC. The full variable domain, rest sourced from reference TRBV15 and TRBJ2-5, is DAMVIQNPRYQVTQFGKPVTLSCSQTLNHNVMYWYQQKSSQAPKLLFHYYDKDFNNEADTPDNFQSRRPNTSFCFLDIRSPGLGDTAMYLCATSREGSGGRRETQYFGPGTRLLVL.